This TCR beta chain was identified during a study of vaccination effects on CD4 cells after COVID-19. Study-level background: Researchers obtained post-vaccine samples at a median of 72 days past the second dose.

Regarding this clone: The antigen remains undetermined.

Profiling relied on immunoSEQ multiplex PCR, and the TCRdb table lists in-frame clones only, not all of them. The sample lists 70,000 to 95,000 clones, under 80% occurring once. Ahead of sequencing, the ViraFEST assay grew antigen-specific CD4+ T cells using viral peptide pools. It was after approximately 11 days of culture that CD4+ T cells were isolated. Participants completed two doses of the BNT162b2 or mRNA-1273 vaccine. Supplemented with around 9.3 IU/ml IL-2 and 10 ug/ml peptides, a few million PBMC per well were kept in culture. Trimming left V 0 bases short and J 4 bases short, with 12 bases between. Looked up from germline, CDR1 is MNHNS and CDR2 is SASEGT. The CDR3 consists of 15 residues. General study points: There was only 1 of 255 vaccine-induced clones in healthy vaccinees that cross-reacted with common cold coronaviruses.

The receptor was derived from a human donor who received a COVID-19 vaccine. The specimen was CD4+ T cells from PBMCs cultured with HCoV-OC43 spike peptides, collected after COVID-19 vaccination. Subset indicated: HCoV-OC43 spike overlapping peptide pool stimulation. This sequence joins TRBV6-1 and TRBJ1-2; D may be TRBD1 (5 bases). The CDR3 sequence: CASSEAGMGGYGYTF. CDR3 sequence (DNA): TGTGCCAGCAGTGAAGCTGGCATGGGGGGCTATGGCTACACCTTC.